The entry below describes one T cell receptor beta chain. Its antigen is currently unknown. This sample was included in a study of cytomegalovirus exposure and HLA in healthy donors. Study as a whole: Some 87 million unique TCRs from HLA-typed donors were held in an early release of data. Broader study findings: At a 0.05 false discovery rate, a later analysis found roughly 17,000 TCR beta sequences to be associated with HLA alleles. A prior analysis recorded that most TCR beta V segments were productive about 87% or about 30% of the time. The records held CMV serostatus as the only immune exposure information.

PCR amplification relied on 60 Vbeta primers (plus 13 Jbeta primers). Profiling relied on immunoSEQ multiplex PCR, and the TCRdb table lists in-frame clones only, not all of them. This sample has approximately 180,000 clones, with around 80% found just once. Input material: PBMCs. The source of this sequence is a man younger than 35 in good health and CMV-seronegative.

In DNA form, the CDR3 reads TGTGCCAGCAGCCGGACCCTACGGGAGCAAGAGACCCAGTACTTC. This gives the protein CASSRTLREQETQYF. The chain employs TRBV7-2 and TRBJ2-5; D perhaps matches TRBD2 (6 bases). The CDR3 extends over 15 amino acids. V gave up 5 bases and J gave up 2 bases, with 15 bases separating them. Germline values: CDR1 SGHTA, CDR2 FQGNSA.